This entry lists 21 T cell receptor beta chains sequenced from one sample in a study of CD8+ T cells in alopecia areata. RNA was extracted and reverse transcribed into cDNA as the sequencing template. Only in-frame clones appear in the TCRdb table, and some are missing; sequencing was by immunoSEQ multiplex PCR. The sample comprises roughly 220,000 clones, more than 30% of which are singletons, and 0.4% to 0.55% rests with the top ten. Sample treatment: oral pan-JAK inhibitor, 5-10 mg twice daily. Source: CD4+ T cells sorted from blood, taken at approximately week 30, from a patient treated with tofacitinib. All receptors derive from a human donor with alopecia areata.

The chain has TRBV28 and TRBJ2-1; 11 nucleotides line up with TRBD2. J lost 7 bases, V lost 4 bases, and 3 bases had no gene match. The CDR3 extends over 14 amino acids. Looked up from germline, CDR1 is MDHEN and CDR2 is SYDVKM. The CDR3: CASSSLAGVNEQFF. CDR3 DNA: TGTGCCAGCAGTTCACTAGCGGGGGTGAATGAGCAGTTCTTC.

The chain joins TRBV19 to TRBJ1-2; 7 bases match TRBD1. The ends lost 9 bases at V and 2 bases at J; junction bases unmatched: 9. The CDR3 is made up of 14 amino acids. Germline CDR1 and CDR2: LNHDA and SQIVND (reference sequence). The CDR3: CASRTGTSNYGYTF. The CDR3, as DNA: TGTGCCAGCAGGACAGGAACTTCGAACTATGGCTACACCTTC.

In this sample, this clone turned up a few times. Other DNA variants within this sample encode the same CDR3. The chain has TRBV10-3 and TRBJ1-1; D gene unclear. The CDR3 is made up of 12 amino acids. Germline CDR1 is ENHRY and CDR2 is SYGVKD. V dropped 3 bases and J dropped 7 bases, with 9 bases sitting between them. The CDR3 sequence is CAISDQVSEAFF. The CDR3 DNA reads TGTGCCATCAGTGATCAAGTCAGTGAAGCTTTCTTT.

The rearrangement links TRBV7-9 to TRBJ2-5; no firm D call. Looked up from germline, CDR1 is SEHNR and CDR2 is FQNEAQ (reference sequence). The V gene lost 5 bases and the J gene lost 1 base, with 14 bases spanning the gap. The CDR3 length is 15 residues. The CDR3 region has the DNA TGTGCCAGCAGCCCCCGGCCCGCCTTCCAAGAGACCCAGTACTTC. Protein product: CASSPRPAFQETQYF.

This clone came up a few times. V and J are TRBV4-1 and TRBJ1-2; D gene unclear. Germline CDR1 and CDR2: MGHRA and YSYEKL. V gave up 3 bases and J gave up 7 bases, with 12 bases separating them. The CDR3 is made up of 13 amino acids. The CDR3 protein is CASSQGTYPGYTF. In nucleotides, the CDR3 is TGCGCCAGCAGCCAGGGAACCTATCCTGGCTACACCTTC.

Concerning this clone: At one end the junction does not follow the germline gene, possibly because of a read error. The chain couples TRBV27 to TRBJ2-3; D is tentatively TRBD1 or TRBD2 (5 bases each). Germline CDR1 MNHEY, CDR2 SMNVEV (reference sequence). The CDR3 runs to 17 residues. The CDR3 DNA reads TGTGCCAGCAGTTGGGGGATCTCCCAAACCAGGGCAGAGACGCAGTATTTT. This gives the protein CASSWGISQTRAETQYF.

The CDR3 DNA is TGCAGCGTTGTGCCGTCTTCGGATAACTATGGCTACACCTTC. Translated: CSVVPSSDNYGYTF. The chain is built from TRBV29-1 and TRBJ1-2; unclear D gene. The CDR3 totals 14 residues. Between the trimmed V and J ends, which lost 4 bases and 1 base, there was a span of 13 bases. The V gene's germline CDR1 is SQVTM and CDR2 ANQGSEA.

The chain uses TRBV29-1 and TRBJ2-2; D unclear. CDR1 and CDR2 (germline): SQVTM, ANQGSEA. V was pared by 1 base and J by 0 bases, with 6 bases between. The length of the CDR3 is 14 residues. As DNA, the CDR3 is TGCAGCGTTGAAGTTGGACCGAACACCGGGGAGCTGTTTTTT. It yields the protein CSVEVGPNTGELFF.

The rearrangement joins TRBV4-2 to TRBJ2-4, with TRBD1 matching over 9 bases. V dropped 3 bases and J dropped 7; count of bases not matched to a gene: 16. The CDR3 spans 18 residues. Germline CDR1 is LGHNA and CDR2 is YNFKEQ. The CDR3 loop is CASSQDPNRGLSENIQYF. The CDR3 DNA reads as TGTGCCAGCAGCCAGGACCCTAACAGGGGGCTCAGCGAGAACATTCAGTACTTC.

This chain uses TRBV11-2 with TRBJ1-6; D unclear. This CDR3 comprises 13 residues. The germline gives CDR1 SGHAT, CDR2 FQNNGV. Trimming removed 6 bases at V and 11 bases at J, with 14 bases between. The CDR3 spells CASRRVGSPPLHF. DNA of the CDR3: TGTGCCAGCAGGAGGGTCGGCAGCCCACCCCTCCACTTT.

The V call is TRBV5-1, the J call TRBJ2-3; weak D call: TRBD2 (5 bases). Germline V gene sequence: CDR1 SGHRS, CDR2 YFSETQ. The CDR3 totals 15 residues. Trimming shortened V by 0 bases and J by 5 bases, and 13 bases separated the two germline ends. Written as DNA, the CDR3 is TGCGCCAGCAGCTTGGTGACTACCCAGGAAGATACGCAGTATTTT. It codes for CASSLVTTQEDTQYF.

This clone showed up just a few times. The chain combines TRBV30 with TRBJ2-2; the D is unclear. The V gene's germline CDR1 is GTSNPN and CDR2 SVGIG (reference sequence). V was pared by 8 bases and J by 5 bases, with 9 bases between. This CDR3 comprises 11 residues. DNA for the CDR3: TGTGCCAGTGCATGGACCGGGGAGCTGTTTTTT. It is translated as CASAWTGELFF.

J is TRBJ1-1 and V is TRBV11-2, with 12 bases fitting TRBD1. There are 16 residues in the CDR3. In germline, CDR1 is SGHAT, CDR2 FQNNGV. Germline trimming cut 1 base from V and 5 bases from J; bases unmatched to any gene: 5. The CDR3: CASSLGGDRGRTEAFF. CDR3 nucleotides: TGTGCCAGCAGCTTAGGCGGGGACAGGGGGCGAACTGAAGCTTTCTTT.

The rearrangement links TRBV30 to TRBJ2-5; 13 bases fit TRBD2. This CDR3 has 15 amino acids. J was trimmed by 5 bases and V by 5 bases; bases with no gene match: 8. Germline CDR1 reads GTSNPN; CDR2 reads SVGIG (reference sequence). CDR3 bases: TGTGCCTGGGCCATACTAGCGGGGGGGCCGGAGACCCAGTACTTC. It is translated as CAWAILAGGPETQYF. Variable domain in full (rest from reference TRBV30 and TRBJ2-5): SQTIHQWPATLVQPVGSPLSLECTVEGTSNPNLYWYRQAAGRGLQLLFYSVGIGQISSEVPQNLSASRPQDRQFILSSKKLLLSDSGFYLCAWAILAGGPETQYFGPGTRLLVL.

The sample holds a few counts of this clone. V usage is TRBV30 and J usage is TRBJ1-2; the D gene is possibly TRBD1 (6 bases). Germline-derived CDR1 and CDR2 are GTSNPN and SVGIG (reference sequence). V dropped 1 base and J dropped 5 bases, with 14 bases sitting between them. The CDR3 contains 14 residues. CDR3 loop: CAWSAQDSRYGYTF. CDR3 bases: TGTGCCTGGAGTGCCCAGGACAGTCGGTATGGCTACACCTTC.

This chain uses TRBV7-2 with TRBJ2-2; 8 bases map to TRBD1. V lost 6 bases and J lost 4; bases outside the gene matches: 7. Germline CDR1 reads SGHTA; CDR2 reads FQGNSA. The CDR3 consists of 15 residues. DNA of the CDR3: TGTGCCAGCAGTCCCTACACAGGGGGCACCGGGGAGCTGTTTTTT. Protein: CASSPYTGGTGELFF.

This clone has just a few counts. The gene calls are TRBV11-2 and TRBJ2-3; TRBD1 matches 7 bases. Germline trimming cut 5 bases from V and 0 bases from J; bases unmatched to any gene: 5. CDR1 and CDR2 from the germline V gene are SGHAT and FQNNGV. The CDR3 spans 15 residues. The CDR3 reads CASSRDSSSTDTQYF. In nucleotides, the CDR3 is TGTGCCAGCAGCCGGGACAGCTCTAGCACAGATACGCAGTATTTT.

DNA for the CDR3: TGCGCCAGCAGCCCGGGGACGGCCAAAAACATTCAGTACTTC. Translating gives CASSPGTAKNIQYF. The V and J genes are TRBV5-1 and TRBJ2-4, with D perhaps given as TRBD1 or TRBD2 (5 bases each). Germline loops: CDR1 SGHRS, CDR2 YFSETQ. The CDR3 sequence is 14 residues long. V dropped 4 bases and J dropped 1 base, with 9 bases sitting between them.

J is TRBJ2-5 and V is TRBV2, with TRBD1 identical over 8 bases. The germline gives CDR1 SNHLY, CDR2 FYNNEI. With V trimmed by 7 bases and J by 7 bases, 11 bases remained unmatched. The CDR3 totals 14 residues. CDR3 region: CASILGQGLGTQYF. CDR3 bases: TGTGCCAGCATTCTCGGACAGGGCTTAGGGACCCAGTACTTC.

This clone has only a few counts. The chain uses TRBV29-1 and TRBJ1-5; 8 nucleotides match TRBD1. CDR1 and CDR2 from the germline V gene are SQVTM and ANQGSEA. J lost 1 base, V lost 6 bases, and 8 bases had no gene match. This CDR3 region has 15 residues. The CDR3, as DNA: TGCAGCGTAGCTACCGGGACAGGAAGCAATCAGCCCCAGCATTTT. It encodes CSVATGTGSNQPQHF. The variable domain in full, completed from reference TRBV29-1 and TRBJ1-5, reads SAVISQKPSRDICQRGTSLTIQCQVDSQVTMMFWYRQQPGQSLTLIATANQGSEATYESGFVIDKFPISRPNLTFSTLTVSNMSPEDSSIYLCSVATGTGSNQPQHFGDGTRLSIL.

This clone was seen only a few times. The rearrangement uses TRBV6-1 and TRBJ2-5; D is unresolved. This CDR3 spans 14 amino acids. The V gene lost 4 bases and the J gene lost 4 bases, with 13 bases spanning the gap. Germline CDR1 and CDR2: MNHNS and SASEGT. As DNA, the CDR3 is TGTGCCAGCAGTGTTGACTTGGTGTTAGAGACCCAGTACTTC. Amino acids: CASSVDLVLETQYF.